This T cell receptor beta chain derives from a study of cytomegalovirus exposure and HLA in healthy donors. Study details: The platform used for the 120 validation repertoires matched that of the 650 to 750 first-cohort repertoires, a later analysis reported. Study-level points and caveats: The study designated fewer than 200 TCR beta chains cytomegalovirus-associated. According to a subsequent analysis, TCR clusters identified in the first cohort showed a tendency to co-occur across the 120 or so validation repertoires.

With respect to this clone: Antigen unknown.

Sequencing was performed with immunoSEQ multiplex PCR; in TCRdb, only in-frame clones are kept and a portion is missing. In the table there are 60,000 to 85,000 clones, just over 95% of which are singletons. The V gene's germline CDR1 is SGDLS and CDR2 YYNGEE. The trim removed 5 bases at V and 9 bases at J, leaving 9 bases unmatched. This CDR3 has 14 amino acids. These donors were members of the approximately 120-subject validation cohort, a group separate from the approximately 620-subject first cohort. What was sequenced was PBMCs. The clonotype comes from a woman under 30 in good health and CMV-seropositive. The V gene is TRBV9, the J gene TRBJ2-1; 9 positions match TRBD2. The CDR3 loop reads CASSIAGVGGEQFF. CDR3 in DNA: TGTGCCAGCAGTATAGCGGGAGTTGGTGGTGAGCAGTTCTTC.